This paragraph covers one T cell receptor (beta chain) sequence. The entry originates in a study of blood T cell repertoires in COVID-19. Study-level information: Samples came from the United States, Italy and Spain, spanning acute and convalescent COVID-19. PBMCs, B-cell-depleted T cells, or T cells were the source of the cDNA or gDNA that made up the material.

In the authors' workflow: Reference gene primer amplification gave nucleated cell count estimates. Some clones are missing from TCRdb's copy, which holds only in-frame ones; the method was immunoSEQ multiplex PCR. That table supplies the V and J calls and clone size; D and trimming were determined from the DNA. The sample lists 150,000 to 200,000 clones; 80% to 90% were seen once. The CDR3 consists of 18 residues. Sequenced input: peripheral blood. The clonotype was recovered from a woman aged 80 or older with acute or convalescent COVID-19. The V call is TRBV7-5, the J call TRBJ2-1; the DNA was not compared with TRBD1, the D call given in the table. TRBV7-5 constitutes a pseudogene. In nucleotides, the CDR3 is TGTGCCAGAAGCAGCCCCGACAGGGGTATTGTCAGCTACAATGAGCAGTTCTTC. Its protein product is CARSSPDRGIVSYNEQFF.